The 3 T cell receptor beta chains presented below share a single source sample, sequenced in a study of early T cells in non-severe SARS-CoV-2 infection. TCRdb analysed the 5' RACE reads with MiXCR anew, one entry per CDR3 protein. The sample contains nearly 90,000 distinct CDR3 sequences, around an eighth of which appear only once. Sequenced: whole blood. These receptors were taken from an adult who was a healthcare worker with PCR-confirmed SARS-CoV-2 infection or an uninfected control (not recorded which).

This clonotype has more than one count but fewer than ten. The genes are TRBV6-5 and TRBJ2-1; 14 nucleotides align to TRBD2. Germline V CDR1 and CDR2: MNHEY, SVGAGI. V lost 5 bases, J lost 15 bases, and 9 bases stayed unmatched. There are 14 residues in the CDR3. DNA of the CDR3: TGTGCCAGCAGTCAGCCGGGACTAGCGGGAGCCCCGTTCTTC. Its protein is CASSQPGLAGAPFF.

This clonotype was counted a few times. The chain links TRBV29-1 to TRBJ2-2, with TRBD1 as a possible D gene (5 bases). V shed 5 bases and J shed 4 bases, with 11 bases lying between them. The CDR3 covers 13 residues. Germline-derived CDR1 and CDR2 are SQVTM and ANQGSEA. CDR3 coding DNA: TGCAGCGTTTCCAGGGATGTCACCGGGGAGCTGTTTTTT. The encoded protein is CSVSRDVTGELFF.

The chain joins TRBV7-9 to TRBJ2-4; D is tentatively TRBD1 or TRBD2 (5 bases each). Germline loops: CDR1 SEHNR, CDR2 FQNEAQ (reference sequence). This CDR3 is built from 16 residues. The V and J ends lost 5 bases and 0 bases respectively, with 14 bases between them. The CDR3 loop reads CASSLWDGRAKNIQYF. Written as DNA, the CDR3 is TGTGCCAGCAGCCTATGGGACGGTAGAGCCAAAAACATTCAGTACTTC. The entire variable domain, with the rest obtained from reference TRBV7-9 and TRBJ2-4, is as follows: DTGVSQNPRHKITKRGQNVTFRCDPISEHNRLYWYRQTLGQGPEFLTYFQNEAQLEKSRLLSDRFSAERPKGSFSTLEIQRTEQGDSAMYLCASSLWDGRAKNIQYFGAGTRLSVL.